This TCR beta chain was sequenced for a study of blood T cells in healthy people across ages. Primers used in a second PCR of roughly 7 to 11 cycles were a sample-barcoded 5' primer and a J-beta primer mix. In TCRdb, the 5' RACE reads were re-called with MiXCR into one record per CDR3 protein. The sample shows 1.6 million or so distinct CDR3 sequences, almost 35% of them seen only once. Only a few counts were recorded for this clonotype. What it binds is unknown. Study-wide results and limits: Long-lived donors had more naive CD4+ cells and higher diversity than aged donors. Diversity estimated from one million T cells was considered an underestimate.

CDR1 is SGHAT, CDR2 FQNNGV, per germline. The CDR3 is 15 residues long. The V end lost 3 bases, the J end lost 7 bases, and 16 bases lay between the germline ends. Each donor was a healthy Caucasian individual from Russia, aged roughly 6 to 100. The material sequenced was blood. This receptor was identified in a woman aged 30 to 39 in good health. The chain uses TRBV11-2 and TRBJ1-5; D is possibly TRBD1 (5 bases). The CDR3 coding sequence is TGTGCCAGCAGCTTGGGGCAGGGTAGTTTCCAGCCCCAGCATTTT. This codes for CASSLGQGSFQPQHF.